Described below is a single TCR beta chain sequence and its context. This CDR3 is also generated by other DNA sequences in the sample. These data originate in a study of blood T cell repertoires in COVID-19. Study-wide context: The samples span acute and convalescent COVID-19 from the United States, Italy and Spain.

Trimming removed 4 bases from V and 0 bases from J, with 4 bases in between. CDR3 length equals 13 residues. CDR1 SQVTM and CDR2 ANQGSEA come from the germline V gene. This table comes from immunoSEQ multiplex PCR, and its TCRdb copy is limited to in-frame clones, with some not included. The sample contains tens of thousands of clones, about 80% of which appear only once. J is TRBJ2-6 and V is TRBV29-1, with D unresolved. The TCR sequence derives from a man aged 50 to 60 with active or convalescent COVID-19. The sequenced sample consisted of peripheral blood. CDR3 residues: CSVAVSGANVLTF. CDR3 in DNA: TGCAGCGTTGCTGTCTCTGGGGCCAACGTCCTGACTTTC.